The 5 T cell receptor beta chains presented below share a single source sample, sequenced in a study of shared clonotypes between healthy human individuals (TCRdb year 2020). The method behind the library was the immunoSEQ multiplex PCR assay. The clones in this table, taken by TCRdb from immuneACCESS, are in-frame only. Not every clone is retained; where verified, under half of the shortfall comes from an unresolved V gene, and the cause of the rest is unknown. For this sample the table gives about 1 million clones, of which around 76% were detected only once. 1.4% to 1.5% of the sample lies in the top ten. The sample comprised memory CD4+ T cells sorted from blood. Explained via the paper, the cell subset or site label denotes: CD45RA-negative fraction. These receptors originate from a man aged 18 to 29 in good health.

The table lists this clone with a count of one. This sample also contains other DNA sequences that code for the same CDR3. The chain couples TRBV5-1 to TRBJ2-7, with a tentative D call TRBD1 (6 bases). V was clipped by 0 bases and J by 1 base, with 8 bases between them. The CDR3 is made up of 14 amino acids. In germline, CDR1 is SGHRS, CDR2 YFSETQ. CDR3 DNA: TGCGCCAGCAGCTTGGGACAGGAATCCTACGAGCAGTACTTC. Translated, it gives CASSLGQESYEQYF.

V and J are TRBV28 and TRBJ2-2; 10 bases align to TRBD1. V dropped 6 bases and J dropped 3; count of bases not matched to a gene: 1. Germline CDR1 and CDR2: MDHEN and SYDVKM. This CDR3 is built from 14 residues. The CDR3 bases are TGTGCCAGCAGGACAGGGGGCGACACCGGGGAGCTGTTTTTT. Protein: CASRTGGDTGELFF.

The chain carries TRBV29-1 and TRBJ2-5, with 8 bases matching TRBD1. CDR3 size: 13 residues. The trim removed 4 bases at V and 4 bases at J, leaving 5 bases unmatched. From germline, CDR1 is SQVTM and CDR2 ANQGSEA. CDR3 nucleotide sequence: TGCAGCGTTGGACAGGGGAAAGGAGAGACCCAGTACTTC. Translating gives CSVGQGKGETQYF. The full variable domain, with the rest looked up from reference TRBV29-1 and TRBJ2-5, is SAVISQKPSRDICQRGTSLTIQCQVDSQVTMMFWYRQQPGQSLTLIATANQGSEATYESGFVIDKFPISRPNLTFSTLTVSNMSPEDSSIYLCSVGQGKGETQYFGPGTRLLVL.

The table lists this clone with a count of one. The chain has TRBV19 and TRBJ2-2, with D possibly being TRBD1 (6 bases). V gave up 9 bases and J gave up 5 bases, with 16 bases separating them. This CDR3 has 14 residues. Germline V gene sequence: CDR1 LNHDA, CDR2 SQIVND (reference sequence). CDR3 residues: CASQEGVNTGELFF. In DNA form, the CDR3 reads TGTGCCAGCCAAGAGGGGGTCAATACCGGGGAGCTGTTTTTT. The complete variable domain, with remaining parts taken from reference TRBV19 and TRBJ2-2, reads DGGITQSPKYLFRKEGQNVTLSCEQNLNHDAMYWYRQDPGQGLRLIYYSQIVNDFQKGDIAEGYSVSREKKESFPLTVTSAQKNPTAFYLCASQEGVNTGELFFGEGSRLTVL.

This clone was seen repeatedly, ten times or more. J is TRBJ1-1 and V is TRBV28; D not resolved. The CDR3 is 13 amino acids. Germline V gene lookup returns CDR1 MDHEN and CDR2 SYDVKM. Trimming shortened V by 6 bases and J by 6 bases, and 14 bases separated the two germline ends. CDR3 in amino acids: CASSPAPQPEAFF. CDR3 in DNA: TGTGCCAGCAGCCCGGCCCCCCAGCCTGAAGCTTTCTTT.